These 31 T cell receptor beta chains were all obtained from the same sample, sequenced in a study of blood T cells in healthy people across ages. Next came a second PCR, run for roughly 6 to 11 cycles, which used a sample-barcoded 5' primer along with a J-beta primer mix. TCRdb re-derived calls from the 5' RACE reads in MiXCR, one entry per CDR3 protein. The data show approximately 1,000,000 distinct CDR3 sequences, with under 45% seen just once and under 20% held by the top ten. The sequencing input was blood. Receptors originate from a woman aged 55 to 70 in good health.

This clonotype was picked up one time. The chain links TRBV20-1 to TRBJ1-1; possible D gene TRBD1, 6 bases. Germline CDR1 is DFQATT and CDR2 is SNEGSKA (reference sequence). The CDR3 extends over 14 amino acids. The ends were cut back, 1 base at V and 4 bases at J, with 13 bases in the middle. The CDR3 DNA reads TGCAGTGCTAGAGCCACAGGGTGGGGCACTGAAGCTTTCTTT. Protein sequence: CSARATGWGTEAFF.

This clonotype was recorded a few times. V and J are TRBV29-1 and TRBJ2-2; weak D call: TRBD2 (5 bases). Germline V gene lookup returns CDR1 SQVTM and CDR2 ANQGSEA. CDR3 size: 12 residues. Trimming took off 7 bases at V and 6 bases at J, with 12 bases between the two ends. CDR3 nucleotides: TGCAGCGCCTGGACTGAGGCCGGGGAGCTGTTTTTT. Translation: CSAWTEAGELFF.

This chain uses TRBV20-1 with TRBJ1-1; possible D gene TRBD1, 6 bases. Looked up from germline, CDR1 is DFQATT and CDR2 is SNEGSKA (reference sequence). V was clipped by 5 bases and J by 4 bases, with 20 bases between them. The CDR3 loop spans 15 amino acids. The CDR3 is CSASPRGGQGTEAFF. Here the CDR3 DNA reads TGCAGTGCTTCTCCCCGGGGGGGGCAGGGCACTGAAGCTTTCTTT.

This clonotype has a handful of counts. This chain connects TRBV5-1 to TRBJ1-2; D not resolved. The CDR3 totals 14 residues. Germline CDR1 reads SGHRS; CDR2 reads YFSETQ. The V and J ends lost 0 bases and 8 bases respectively, with 14 bases between them. DNA of the CDR3: TGCGCCAGCAGCTTGGAAGGCGGGCTAAGCGGCTACACCTTC. This gives the protein CASSLEGGLSGYTF.

This clonotype was detected a few times. The chain is built from TRBV4-1 and TRBJ2-5, with D possibly TRBD2 on 5 matching bases. The CDR3 has 15 residues. The V gene's germline CDR1 is MGHRA and CDR2 YSYEKL. The germline V and J ends were trimmed by 0 bases and 2 bases, with 10 bases remaining between them. CDR3 nucleotides: TGCGCCAGCAGCCAAGATCTGAGCGGACAAGAGACCCAGTACTTC. Its protein is CASSQDLSGQETQYF.

This clonotype appeared a single time. The chain combines TRBV6-6 with TRBJ2-7, with TRBD2 identical over 15 bases. Germline V gene sequence: CDR1 MNHNY, CDR2 SVGAGI (reference sequence). The CDR3 consists of 17 residues. V lost 2 bases, J lost 6 bases, and 8 bases stayed unmatched. CDR3 sequence reads: CASSYLQPGLAGGEQYF. The CDR3 coding sequence is TGTGCCAGCAGTTACCTCCAGCCGGGACTAGCGGGAGGCGAGCAGTACTTC.

The chain recombines TRBV7-2 with TRBJ2-1; 8 nucleotides match TRBD2. This CDR3 region has 13 residues. Germline lookup yields CDR1 SGHTA and CDR2 FQGNSA. V lost 9 bases and J lost 9; bases outside the gene matches: 10. CDR3 region: CASSPGGLGEQFF. The CDR3 DNA reads as TGTGCCAGTAGCCCGGGGGGGTTGGGTGAGCAGTTCTTC.

The chain joins TRBV7-2 to TRBJ2-1, with a weak D call TRBD2 (6 bases). TRBJ2-7 matches the DNA end more closely, so the J call is doubtful. The CDR3 extends over 14 amino acids. Per the germline V gene, CDR1 is SGHTA and CDR2 is FQGNSA. The CDR3 bases are TGTGCCAGCAGCCCAAATCGGGGGTACAATGAGCAGTACTTC. This gives the protein CASSPNRGYNEQYF.

The rearrangement links TRBV28 to TRBJ2-7; TRBD2 agrees at 14 bases. This CDR3 has 18 amino acids. The V gene's germline CDR1 is MDHEN and CDR2 SYDVKM. The V gene end was trimmed by 5 bases and the J gene end by 1 base; junction bases not matched to a gene: 10. The CDR3 loop is CASSLTSGRAGFSYEQYF. DNA for the CDR3: TGTGCCAGCAGTCTGACTAGCGGGAGGGCCGGTTTTTCCTACGAGCAGTACTTC. Variable domain in full (rest from reference TRBV28 and TRBJ2-7): DVKVTQSSRYLVKRTGEKVFLECVQDMDHENMFWYRQDPGLGLRLIYFSYDVKMKEKGDIPEGYSVSREKKERFSLILESASTNQTSMYLCASSLTSGRAGFSYEQYFGPGTRLTVT.

The V call is TRBV6-1, the J call TRBJ1-1; 7 bases agree with TRBD1. CDR1 and CDR2 from the germline V gene are MNHNS and SASEGT. The junction had 5 bases not matched to a gene; V was cut back by 1 base and J by 6 bases. The CDR3 length is 14 residues. CDR3 amino acids: CASSEGQGVSEAFF. CDR3 DNA: TGTGCCAGCAGTGAAGGACAGGGTGTATCTGAAGCTTTCTTT.

The DNA of the CDR3 is TGTGCCAGCAGCGATATAAAACCCCAGTTCTTC. Protein: CASSDIKPQFF. The chain employs TRBV7-9 and TRBJ2-1; unclear D gene. Germline CDR1 and CDR2: SEHNR and FQNEAQ (reference sequence). With 5 bases removed from V and 13 bases from J, the gap between germline ends came to 12 bases. The CDR3 spans 11 residues.

This clonotype has a handful of counts. The rearrangement joins TRBV7-2 to TRBJ2-7; 9 nucleotides agree with TRBD1. J was trimmed by 5 bases and V by 5 bases; bases with no gene match: 7. Germline V gene lookup returns CDR1 SGHTA and CDR2 FQGNSA. This CDR3 has 14 amino acids. The CDR3 DNA reads as TGTGCCAGCAGCCCGCGGACAGGGGCCCACGAGCAGTACTTC. Translating it yields CASSPRTGAHEQYF.

The chain employs TRBV27 and TRBJ2-1, with 10 bases matching TRBD1. CDR1 and CDR2 from the germline V gene are MNHEY and SMNVEV (reference sequence). This CDR3 has 15 amino acids. Trimming removed 2 bases from V and 9 bases from J; junction bases left unmatched: 7. The CDR3 loop is CASSLRGQGYGEQFF. The CDR3 coding sequence is TGTGCCAGCAGTTTAAGGGGACAGGGGTATGGTGAGCAGTTCTTC.

This chain connects TRBV20-1 to TRBJ2-7, with a possible D match to TRBD2 (6 bases). This CDR3 spans 13 amino acids. Germline-derived CDR1 and CDR2 are DFQATT and SNEGSKA (reference sequence). Deletions cut 6 bases from V and 5 bases from J, with 17 bases between. Here the CDR3 DNA reads TGCAGTGCCGTGTCGGGATGGGGGGACGAGCAGTACTTC. This sequence encodes CSAVSGWGDEQYF.

The V gene is TRBV20-1, the J gene TRBJ2-7, with 10 bases aligning to TRBD2. Matching the DNA end better, TRBJ2-5 makes the J call doubtful. CDR3 length equals 12 residues. Germline loops: CDR1 DFQATT, CDR2 SNEGSKA (reference sequence). Written as DNA, the CDR3 is TGCAGTGCTCGGACTAGCGGCGGGACCCAGTACTTC. Translating gives CSARTSGGTQYF.

The chain combines TRBV29-1 with TRBJ2-3; no clear D gene. Trimming removed 4 bases at V and 0 bases at J, with 17 bases between. The CDR3 runs to 16 residues. Per germline, CDR1 SQVTM and CDR2 ANQGSEA. CDR3 nucleotides: TGCAGCGTTGTCGGAATGGGCCATACTAGCACAGATACGCAGTATTTT. Protein: CSVVGMGHTSTDTQYF.

The V call is TRBV9, the J call TRBJ2-1; TRBD2 aligns across 8 bases. The ends lost 0 bases at V and 6 bases at J; junction bases unmatched: 8. Looked up from germline, CDR1 is SGDLS and CDR2 is YYNGEE. The CDR3 loop spans 16 amino acids. CDR3 in DNA: TGTGCCAGCAGCGTAGCTGACGGAGGGACTAGCAATGAGCAGTTCTTC. As protein: CASSVADGGTSNEQFF.

The chain employs TRBV11-1 and TRBJ2-3; D is ambiguous. Germline V gene data show CDR1 as SGHAT and CDR2 as FQDESV (reference sequence). This CDR3 has 15 amino acids. Deletions cut 5 bases from V and 4 bases from J, with 16 bases between. CDR3 sequence: CASSPLLVGADTQYF. In DNA, the CDR3 is TGTGCCAGCAGCCCATTGCTGGTGGGCGCAGATACGCAGTATTTT.

The chain is built from TRBV7-2 and TRBJ2-6, with D uncertain. Germline-derived CDR1 and CDR2 are SGHTA and FQGNSA. Trimming cost V 5 bases and J 1 base, with 21 bases left between them. CDR3 length equals 19 residues. CDR3 protein: CASSVGRSQWVSGANVLTF. The CDR3 DNA follows: TGTGCCAGCAGCGTAGGTAGAAGTCAGTGGGTGTCTGGGGCCAACGTCCTGACTTTC.

The chain joins TRBV5-1 to TRBJ2-7; 8 nucleotides line up with TRBD2. Germline V gene sequence: CDR1 SGHRS, CDR2 YFSETQ. The CDR3 covers 13 residues. The junction had 4 bases not matched to a gene; V was cut back by 5 bases and J by 3 bases. DNA for the CDR3: TGCGCCAGCAGGTCCACTAGCGGCTACGAGCAGTACTTC. It translates to CASRSTSGYEQYF.

This clonotype appeared a few times. This chain joins TRBV3-1 and TRBJ2-3; a possible D gene is TRBD2 (6 bases). The germline V and J ends were trimmed by 7 bases and 11 bases, with 22 bases remaining between them. The germline CDR1 and CDR2 sequences are LGHDT and YNNKEL (reference sequence). The CDR3 is made up of 14 amino acids. The CDR3 spells CASTRGLLRAEQYF. DNA for the CDR3: TGTGCCAGCACCCGGGGACTCTTAAGGGCGGAGCAGTATTTT.

This sequence joins TRBV27 and TRBJ2-7, with D perhaps matching TRBD2 (6 bases). V lost 1 base, J lost 3 bases, and 13 bases lay in between. This CDR3 has 15 residues. Germline CDR1 MNHEY, CDR2 SMNVEV (reference sequence). CDR3 coding DNA: TGTGCCAGCAGTTTATTCCCGGGACTGGACTACGAGCAGTACTTC. Its translation: CASSLFPGLDYEQYF.

The rearrangement joins TRBV7-2 to TRBJ2-1; D remains ambiguous. This CDR3 contains 15 residues. Germline-derived CDR1 and CDR2 are SGHTA and FQGNSA. Trimming took off 2 bases at V and 10 bases at J, with 18 bases between the two ends. CDR3 bases: TGTGCCAGCAGCTTAAGAAACAAGTCCTCCTACGAGCAGTTCTTC. Protein: CASSLRNKSSYEQFF.

The J gene is TRBJ2-1, the V gene TRBV9; TRBD2 agrees at 7 bases. Germline CDR1 reads SGDLS; CDR2 reads YYNGEE. With 0 bases clipped from V and 8 bases from J, the junction kept 5 bases outside the gene matches. CDR3 size: 14 residues. CDR3 in amino acids: CASSVGLAVYEQFF. In DNA, the CDR3 is TGTGCCAGCAGCGTAGGACTAGCCGTTTATGAGCAGTTCTTC. Using reference TRBV9 and TRBJ2-1 for the parts outside the CDR3, the full variable domain is DSGVTQTPKHLITATGQRVTLRCSPRSGDLSVYWYQQSLDQGLQFLIQYYNGEERAKGNILERFSAQQFPDLHSELNLSSLELGDSALYFCASSVGLAVYEQFFGPGTRLTVL.

This clonotype was seen only once. The chain couples TRBV27 to TRBJ1-6; D gene uncertain. Germline CDR1 is MNHEY and CDR2 is SMNVEV (reference sequence). V lost 4 bases and J 15 bases, leaving 13 bases between the germline ends. There are 12 residues in the CDR3. The CDR3 loop reads CASSSPPACLHF. Written as DNA, the CDR3 is TGTGCCAGCAGTTCCCCGCCAGCTTGCCTCCACTTT.

This chain joins TRBV27 and TRBJ1-1; D unresolved. V was trimmed by 2 bases and J by 4 bases, leaving 11 bases between them. This CDR3 is 14 amino acids long. Germline values: CDR1 MNHEY, CDR2 SMNVEV (reference sequence). This CDR3 is CASSLKDLRTEAFF. The CDR3 DNA is TGTGCCAGCAGTTTAAAGGACTTACGCACTGAAGCTTTCTTT.

This clonotype has only a few counts. This chain joins TRBV18 and TRBJ2-7; the match to TRBD1 covers 9 bases. The junction had 8 bases not matched to a gene; V was cut back by 2 bases and J by 6 bases. This CDR3 has 15 residues. Germline V CDR1 and CDR2: KGHSH, LQKENI. The CDR3 protein is CASSPKTGGIAEQYF. CDR3 nucleotide sequence: TGTGCCAGCTCACCAAAGACAGGGGGGATCGCCGAGCAGTACTTC.

CDR3 in DNA: TGTGCCATCAGGAGGACAGGGACCACAGATACGCAGTATTTT. Translation gives CAIRRTGTTDTQYF. The V call is TRBV10-3, the J call TRBJ2-3; TRBD1 matches at 8 bases. Germline CDR1 reads ENHRY; CDR2 reads SYGVKD. With V trimmed by 6 bases and J by 2 bases, 4 bases remained unmatched. The CDR3 covers 14 residues.

The chain has TRBV20-1 and TRBJ2-2; 7 bases are a match to TRBD1. V lost 0 bases and J lost 5; bases outside the gene matches: 6. From germline, CDR1 is DFQATT and CDR2 SNEGSKA (reference sequence). The length of the CDR3 is 15 residues. Here the CDR3 DNA reads TGCAGTGCTAGAGATCCGAGACAGGGAACCGGGGAGCTGTTTTTT. Protein: CSARDPRQGTGELFF.

This clonotype was seen a handful of times. The chain recombines TRBV3-1 with TRBJ1-2, with no clear D. The CDR3 consists of 12 residues. Germline CDR1 is LGHDT and CDR2 is YNNKEL (reference sequence). V lost 4 bases, J lost 5 bases, and 8 bases lay in between. CDR3 DNA: TGTGCCAGCAGCCTCCGGAGTTATGGCTACACCTTC. Encoded protein: CASSLRSYGYTF.

This chain joins TRBV24-1 and TRBJ2-4; 8 nucleotides match TRBD2. Germline-derived CDR1 and CDR2 are KGHDR and SFDVKD. The CDR3 consists of 13 residues. Losses at the gene ends were 4 bases for V and 11 bases for J; bases not matched to a gene: 6. DNA for the CDR3: TGTGCCACCAGTGAGACCGGGACTAGGGTTCAGTACTTC. Translation gives CATSETGTRVQYF.